The subject of this entry is one T cell receptor beta chain. Its specificity is not known. Germline V CDR1 and CDR2: SSHAT, FNYEAQ (reference sequence). This CDR3 comprises 12 residues. V lost 5 bases, J lost 7 bases, and 9 bases lay in between. During the collection period, no donor immune events like infections were recorded. The record originates from a study of identifying expanded T cells in peripheral blood. Study results and limitations: Technical replicates showed about 1.1 changed clones; roughly two weeks about 16; four weeks 19. Two-week clone count variance significantly increased as total template count grew.

The protocol was immunoSEQ multiplex PCR, while the TCRdb copy is restricted to in-frame clones and leaves out a portion. The sample includes over 85,000 clones, approximately 84% of them seen just once. This TCR was recovered from a person between 18 and 69 years old in good health. Specimen: blood. The rearrangement joins TRBV7-7 to TRBJ1-5; D is unclear. The CDR3 reads CASSPGRQPQHF. The CDR3 region has the DNA TGTGCCAGCAGCCCCGGAAGACAGCCCCAGCATTTT. Filled out from reference TRBV7-7 and TRBJ1-5, the complete variable domain reads GAGVSQSPRYKVTKRGQDVTLRCDPISSHATLYWYQQALGQGPEFLTYFNYEAQPDKSGLPSDRFSAERPEGSISTLTIQRTEQRDSAMYRCASSPGRQPQHFGDGTRLSIL.